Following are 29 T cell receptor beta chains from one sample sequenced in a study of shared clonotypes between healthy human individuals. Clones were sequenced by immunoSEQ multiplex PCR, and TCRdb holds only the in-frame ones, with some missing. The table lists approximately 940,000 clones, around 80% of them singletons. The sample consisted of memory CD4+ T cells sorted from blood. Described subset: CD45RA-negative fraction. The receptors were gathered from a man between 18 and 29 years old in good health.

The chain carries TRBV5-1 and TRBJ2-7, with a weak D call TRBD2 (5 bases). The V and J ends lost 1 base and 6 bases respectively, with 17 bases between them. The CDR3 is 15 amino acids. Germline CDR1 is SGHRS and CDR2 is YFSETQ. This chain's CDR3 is CASSLLGTGGSEQYF. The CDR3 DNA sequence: TGCGCCAGCAGCTTGTTAGGCACCGGAGGCTCCGAGCAGTACTTC. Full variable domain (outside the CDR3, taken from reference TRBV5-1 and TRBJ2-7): KAGVTQTPRYLIKTRGQQVTLSCSPISGHRSVSWYQQTPGQGLQFLFEYFSETQRNKGNFPGRFSGRQFSNSRSEMNVSTLELGDSALYLCASSLLGTGGSEQYFGPGTRLTVT.

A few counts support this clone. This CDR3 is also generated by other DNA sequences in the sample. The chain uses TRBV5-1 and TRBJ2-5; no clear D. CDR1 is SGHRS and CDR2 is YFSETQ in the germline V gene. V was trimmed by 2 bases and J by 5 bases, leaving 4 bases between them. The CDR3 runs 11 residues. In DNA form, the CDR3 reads TGCGCCAGCAGCTTTTACGAGACCCAGTACTTC. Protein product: CASSFYETQYF.

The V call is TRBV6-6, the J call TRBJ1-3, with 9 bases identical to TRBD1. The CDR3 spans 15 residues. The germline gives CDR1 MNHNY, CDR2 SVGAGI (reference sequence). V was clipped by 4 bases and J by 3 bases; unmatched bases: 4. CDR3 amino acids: CASSSGQGVGNTIYF. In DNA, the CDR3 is TGTGCCAGCAGTTCGGGACAGGGCGTTGGAAACACCATATATTTT.

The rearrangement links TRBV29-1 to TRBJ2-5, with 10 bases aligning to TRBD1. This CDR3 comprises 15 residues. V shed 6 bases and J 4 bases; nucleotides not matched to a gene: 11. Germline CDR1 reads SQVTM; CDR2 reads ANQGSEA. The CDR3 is CSVTPGQGFLETQYF. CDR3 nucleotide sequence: TGCAGCGTAACACCGGGACAGGGGTTCTTAGAGACCCAGTACTTC. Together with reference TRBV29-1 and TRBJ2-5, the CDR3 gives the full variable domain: SAVISQKPSRDICQRGTSLTIQCQVDSQVTMMFWYRQQPGQSLTLIATANQGSEATYESGFVIDKFPISRPNLTFSTLTVSNMSPEDSSIYLCSVTPGQGFLETQYFGPGTRLLVL.

This chain's CDR3 is CASSLVVANTGELFF. The CDR3 DNA follows: TGCGCCAGCAGCTTGGTAGTAGCGAACACCGGGGAGCTGTTTTTT. The chain is built from TRBV5-1 and TRBJ2-2; D unclear. Trimming took 0 bases from V and 0 from J, leaving 6 bases between them. In germline, CDR1 is SGHRS, CDR2 YFSETQ. The CDR3 runs to 15 residues. The complete variable domain, with remaining parts taken from reference TRBV5-1 and TRBJ2-2, reads KAGVTQTPRYLIKTRGQQVTLSCSPISGHRSVSWYQQTPGQGLQFLFEYFSETQRNKGNFPGRFSGRQFSNSRSEMNVSTLELGDSALYLCASSLVVANTGELFFGEGSRLTVL.

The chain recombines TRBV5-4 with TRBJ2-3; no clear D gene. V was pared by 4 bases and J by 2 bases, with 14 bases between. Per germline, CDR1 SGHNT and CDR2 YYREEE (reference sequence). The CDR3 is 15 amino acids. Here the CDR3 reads CASSQGRTFTDTQYF. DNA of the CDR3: TGTGCCAGCAGCCAAGGGCGTACCTTCACAGATACGCAGTATTTT.

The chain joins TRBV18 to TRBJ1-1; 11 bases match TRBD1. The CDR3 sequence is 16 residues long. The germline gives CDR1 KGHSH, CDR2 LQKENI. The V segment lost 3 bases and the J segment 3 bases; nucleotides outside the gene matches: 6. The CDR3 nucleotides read TGTGCCAGCTCACCCCGGGACAGGGGGGGCGACACTGAAGCTTTCTTT. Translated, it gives CASSPRDRGGDTEAFF.

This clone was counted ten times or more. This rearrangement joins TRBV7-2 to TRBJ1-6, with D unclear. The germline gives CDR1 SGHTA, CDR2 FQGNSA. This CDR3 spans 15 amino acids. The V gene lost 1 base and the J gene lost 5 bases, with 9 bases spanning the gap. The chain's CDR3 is CASSLDRGDNSPLHF. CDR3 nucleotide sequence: TGTGCCAGCAGCTTAGATCGGGGTGATAATTCACCCCTCCACTTT. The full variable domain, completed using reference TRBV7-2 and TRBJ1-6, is GAGVSQSPSNKVTEKGKDVELRCDPISGHTALYWYRQSLGQGLEFLIYFQGNSAPDKSGLPSDRFSAERTGGSVSTLTIQRTQQEDSAVYLCASSLDRGDNSPLHFGNGTRLTVT.

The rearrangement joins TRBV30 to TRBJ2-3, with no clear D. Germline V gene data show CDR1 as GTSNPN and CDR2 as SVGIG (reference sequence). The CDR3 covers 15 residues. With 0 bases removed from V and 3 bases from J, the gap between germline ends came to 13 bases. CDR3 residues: CAWSVGSSGTDTQYF. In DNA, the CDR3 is TGTGCCTGGAGTGTGGGTAGCTCGGGTACAGATACGCAGTATTTT. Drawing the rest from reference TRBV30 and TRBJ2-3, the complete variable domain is SQTIHQWPATLVQPVGSPLSLECTVEGTSNPNLYWYRQAAGRGLQLLFYSVGIGQISSEVPQNLSASRPQDRQFILSSKKLLLSDSGFYLCAWSVGSSGTDTQYFGPGTRLTVL.

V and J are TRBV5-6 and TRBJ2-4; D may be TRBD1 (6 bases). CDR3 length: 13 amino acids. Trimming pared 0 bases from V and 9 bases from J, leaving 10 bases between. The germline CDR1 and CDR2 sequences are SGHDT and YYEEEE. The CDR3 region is CASSLGQVSIQYF. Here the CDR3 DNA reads TGTGCCAGCAGCTTGGGACAGGTTTCCATTCAGTACTTC.

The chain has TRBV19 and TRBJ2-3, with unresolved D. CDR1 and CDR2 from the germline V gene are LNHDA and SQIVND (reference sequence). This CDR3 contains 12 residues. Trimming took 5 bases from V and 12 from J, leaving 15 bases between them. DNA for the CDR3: TGTGCCAGTAGTGGGCAGGCCCCGCACCAGTATTTT. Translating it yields CASSGQAPHQYF.

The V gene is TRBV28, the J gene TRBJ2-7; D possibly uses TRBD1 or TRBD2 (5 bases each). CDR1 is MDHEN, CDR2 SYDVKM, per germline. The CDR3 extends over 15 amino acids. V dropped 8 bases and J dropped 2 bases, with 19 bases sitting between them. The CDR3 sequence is CASFSDGARAYEQYF. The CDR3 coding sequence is TGTGCCAGCTTCTCGGACGGGGCGCGCGCCTACGAGCAGTACTTC.

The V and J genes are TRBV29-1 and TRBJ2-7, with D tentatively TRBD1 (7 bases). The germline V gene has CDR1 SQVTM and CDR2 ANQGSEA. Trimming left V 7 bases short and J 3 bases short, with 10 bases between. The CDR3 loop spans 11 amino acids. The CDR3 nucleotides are TGCAGCGGCGGGACAGACTACGAGCAGTACTTC. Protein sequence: CSGGTDYEQYF.

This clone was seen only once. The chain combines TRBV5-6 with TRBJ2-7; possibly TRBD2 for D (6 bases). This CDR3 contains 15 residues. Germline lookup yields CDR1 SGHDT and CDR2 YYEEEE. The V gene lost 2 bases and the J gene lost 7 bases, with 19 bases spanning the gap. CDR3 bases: TGTGCCAGCAGCTTCAACGGGGGATGGATCGGAGAGCAGTACTTC. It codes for CASSFNGGWIGEQYF. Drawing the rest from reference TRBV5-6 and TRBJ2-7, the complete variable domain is DAGVTQSPTHLIKTRGQQVTLRCSPKSGHDTVSWYQQALGQGPQFIFQYYEEEERQRGNFPDRFSGHQFPNYSSELNVNALLLGDSALYLCASSFNGGWIGEQYFGPGTRLTVT.

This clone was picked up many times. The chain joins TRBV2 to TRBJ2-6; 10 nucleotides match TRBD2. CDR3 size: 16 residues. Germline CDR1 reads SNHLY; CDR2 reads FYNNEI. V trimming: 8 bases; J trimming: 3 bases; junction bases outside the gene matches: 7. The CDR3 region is CASGRTSGGGANVLTF. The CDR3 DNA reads TGTGCCAGCGGGAGGACTAGCGGAGGTGGGGCCAACGTCCTGACTTTC.

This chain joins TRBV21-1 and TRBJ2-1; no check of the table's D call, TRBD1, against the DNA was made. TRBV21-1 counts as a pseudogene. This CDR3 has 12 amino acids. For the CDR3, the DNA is TGTGCCACCCAACAGGGATTCAATGAGCAGTTCTTC. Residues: CATQQGFNEQFF.

DNA of the CDR3: TGTGCCAGCAGCTTAGCCCACTCGGGGGGGTCGAACACTGAAGCTTTCTTT. Encoded protein: CASSLAHSGGSNTEAFF. This chain links TRBV7-9 with TRBJ1-1; D might be TRBD1 (5 bases). In germline, CDR1 is SEHNR, CDR2 FQNEAQ (reference sequence). This CDR3 is 17 amino acids long. V was trimmed by 0 bases and J by 1 base, leaving 15 bases between them.

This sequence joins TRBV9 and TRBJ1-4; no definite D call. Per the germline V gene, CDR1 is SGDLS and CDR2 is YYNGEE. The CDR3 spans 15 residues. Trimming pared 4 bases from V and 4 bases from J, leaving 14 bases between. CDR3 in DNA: TGTGCCAGCAGCATATCCAGCGATCTTAATGAAAAACTGTTTTTT. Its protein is CASSISSDLNEKLFF. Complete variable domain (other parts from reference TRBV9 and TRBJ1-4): DSGVTQTPKHLITATGQRVTLRCSPRSGDLSVYWYQQSLDQGLQFLIQYYNGEERAKGNILERFSAQQFPDLHSELNLSSLELGDSALYFCASSISSDLNEKLFFGSGTQLSVL.

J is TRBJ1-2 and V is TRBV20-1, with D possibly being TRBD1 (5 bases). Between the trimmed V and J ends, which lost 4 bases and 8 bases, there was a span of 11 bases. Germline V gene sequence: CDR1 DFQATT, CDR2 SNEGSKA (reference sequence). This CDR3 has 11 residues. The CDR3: CSAMSGLGYTF. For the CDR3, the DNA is TGCAGTGCTATGTCAGGGTTAGGCTACACCTTC.

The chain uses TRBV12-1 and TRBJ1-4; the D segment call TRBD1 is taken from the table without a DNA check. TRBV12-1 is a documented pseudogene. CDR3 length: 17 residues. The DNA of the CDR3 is TGTGCCAGCAGCTTTCGACCAACTGTGGGGCAAAATGAAAAACTGTTTTTT. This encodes CASSFRPTVGQNEKLFF.

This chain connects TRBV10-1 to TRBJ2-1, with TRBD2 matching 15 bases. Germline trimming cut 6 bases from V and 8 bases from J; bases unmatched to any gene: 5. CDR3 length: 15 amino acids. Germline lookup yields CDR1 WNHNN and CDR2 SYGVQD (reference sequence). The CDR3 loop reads CASSLGLAGGYEQFF. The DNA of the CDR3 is TGCGCCAGCAGCCTAGGACTAGCGGGAGGGTATGAGCAGTTCTTC.

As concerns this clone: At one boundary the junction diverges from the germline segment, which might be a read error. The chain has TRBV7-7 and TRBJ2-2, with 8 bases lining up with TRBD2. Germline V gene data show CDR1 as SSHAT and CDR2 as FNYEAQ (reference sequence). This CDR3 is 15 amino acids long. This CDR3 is CASSGGLANTGELFF. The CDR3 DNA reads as TGTGCTAGCAGCGGGGGACTAGCGAACACCGGGGAGCTGTTTTTT.

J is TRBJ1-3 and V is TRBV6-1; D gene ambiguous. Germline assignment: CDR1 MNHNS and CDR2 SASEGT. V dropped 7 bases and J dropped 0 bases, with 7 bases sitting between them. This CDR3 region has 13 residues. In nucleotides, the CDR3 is TGTGCCAGCACGTGGGGCTCTGGAAACACCATATATTTT. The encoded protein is CASTWGSGNTIYF.

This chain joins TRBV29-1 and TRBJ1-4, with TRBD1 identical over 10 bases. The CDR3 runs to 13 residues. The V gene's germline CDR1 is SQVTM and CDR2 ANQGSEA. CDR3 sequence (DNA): TGCGCCTCGAAGGGACAGGGGTTGCCGGAACTGTTTTTT. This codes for CASKGQGLPELFF.

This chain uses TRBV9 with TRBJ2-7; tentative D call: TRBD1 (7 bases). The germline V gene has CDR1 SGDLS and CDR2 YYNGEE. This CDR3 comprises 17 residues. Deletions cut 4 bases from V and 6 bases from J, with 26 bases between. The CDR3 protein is CASSPPGGSKKLGEQYF. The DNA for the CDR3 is TGTGCCAGCAGCCCTCCAGGGGGGTCCAAAAAGCTCGGCGAGCAGTACTTC.

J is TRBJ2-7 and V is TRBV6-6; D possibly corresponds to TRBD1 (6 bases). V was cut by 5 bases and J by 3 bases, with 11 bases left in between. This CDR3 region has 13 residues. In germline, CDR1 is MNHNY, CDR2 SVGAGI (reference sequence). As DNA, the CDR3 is TGTGCCAGCAGTCCGGACAGCTACTACGAGCAGTACTTC. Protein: CASSPDSYYEQYF.

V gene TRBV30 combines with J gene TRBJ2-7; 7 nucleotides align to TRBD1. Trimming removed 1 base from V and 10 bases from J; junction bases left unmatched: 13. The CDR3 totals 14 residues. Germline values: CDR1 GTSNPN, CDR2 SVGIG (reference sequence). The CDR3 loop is CAWSDRTGGLNQYF. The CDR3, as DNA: TGTGCCTGGAGTGATAGGACAGGTGGGCTCAACCAGTACTTC.

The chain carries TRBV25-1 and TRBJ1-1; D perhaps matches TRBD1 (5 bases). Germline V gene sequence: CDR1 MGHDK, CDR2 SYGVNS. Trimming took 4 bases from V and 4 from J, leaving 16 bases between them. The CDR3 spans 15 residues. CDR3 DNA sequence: TGTGCCAGCAGTGTGGGGGGGATCAGTGGCACTGAAGCTTTCTTT. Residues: CASSVGGISGTEAFF.

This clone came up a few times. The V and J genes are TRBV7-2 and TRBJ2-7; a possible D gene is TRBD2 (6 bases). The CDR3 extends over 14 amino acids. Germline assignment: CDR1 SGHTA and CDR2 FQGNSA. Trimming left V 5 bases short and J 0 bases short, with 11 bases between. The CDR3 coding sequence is TGTGCCAGCAGCCCCGGGGGATTCTCCTACGAGCAGTACTTC. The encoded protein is CASSPGGFSYEQYF.